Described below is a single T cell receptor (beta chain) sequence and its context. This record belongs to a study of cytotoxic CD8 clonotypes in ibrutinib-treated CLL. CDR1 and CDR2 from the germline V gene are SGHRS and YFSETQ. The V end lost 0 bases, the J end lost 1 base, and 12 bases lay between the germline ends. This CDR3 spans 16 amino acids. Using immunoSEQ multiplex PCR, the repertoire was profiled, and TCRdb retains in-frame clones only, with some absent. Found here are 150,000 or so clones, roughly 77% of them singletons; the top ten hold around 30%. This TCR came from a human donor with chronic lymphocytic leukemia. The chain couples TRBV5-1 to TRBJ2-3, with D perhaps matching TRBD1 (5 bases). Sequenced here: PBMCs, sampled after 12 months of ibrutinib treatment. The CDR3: CASSLATGSGTDTQYF. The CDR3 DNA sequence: TGCGCCAGCAGCTTGGCCACAGGTTCAGGCACAGATACGCAGTATTTT. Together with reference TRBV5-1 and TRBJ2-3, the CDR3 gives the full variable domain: KAGVTQTPRYLIKTRGQQVTLSCSPISGHRSVSWYQQTPGQGLQFLFEYFSETQRNKGNFPGRFSGRQFSNSRSEMNVSTLELGDSALYLCASSLATGSGTDTQYFGPGTRLTVL.